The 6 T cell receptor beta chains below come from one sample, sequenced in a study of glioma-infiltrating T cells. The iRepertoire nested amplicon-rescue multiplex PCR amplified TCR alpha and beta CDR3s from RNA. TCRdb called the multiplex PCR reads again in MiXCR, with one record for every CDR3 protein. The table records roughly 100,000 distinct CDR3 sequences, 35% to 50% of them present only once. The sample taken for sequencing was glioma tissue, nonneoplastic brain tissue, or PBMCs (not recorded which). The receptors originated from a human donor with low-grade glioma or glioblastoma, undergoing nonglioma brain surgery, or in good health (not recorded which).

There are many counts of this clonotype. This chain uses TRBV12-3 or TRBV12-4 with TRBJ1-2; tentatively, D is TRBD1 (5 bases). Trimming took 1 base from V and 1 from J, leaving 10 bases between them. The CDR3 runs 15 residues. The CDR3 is CASSLGDLLNYGYTF. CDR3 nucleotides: TGTGCCAGCAGTTTAGGGGACCTACTTAACTATGGCTACACCTTC.

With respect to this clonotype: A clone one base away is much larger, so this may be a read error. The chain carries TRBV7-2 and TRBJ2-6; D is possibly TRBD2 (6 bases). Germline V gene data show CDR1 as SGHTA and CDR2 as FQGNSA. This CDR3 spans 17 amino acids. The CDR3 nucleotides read TGTGCCAGCGGCTTAGTTGGGGGGAACTCTGGGGCCAACGTCCTGACTTTC. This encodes CASGLVGGNSGANVLTF.

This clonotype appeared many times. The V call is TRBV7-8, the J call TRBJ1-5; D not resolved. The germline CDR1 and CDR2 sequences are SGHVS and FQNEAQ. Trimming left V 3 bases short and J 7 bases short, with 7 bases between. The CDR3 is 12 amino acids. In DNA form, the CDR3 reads TGTGCCAGCAGCTTCTGGAACCAGCCCCAGCATTTT. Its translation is CASSFWNQPQHF. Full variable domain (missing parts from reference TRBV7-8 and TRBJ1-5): GAGVSQSPRYKVAKRGQDVALRCDPISGHVSLFWYQQALGQGPEFLTYFQNEAQLDKSGLPSDRFFAERPEGSVSTLKIQRTQQEDSAVYLCASSFWNQPQHFGDGTRLSIL.

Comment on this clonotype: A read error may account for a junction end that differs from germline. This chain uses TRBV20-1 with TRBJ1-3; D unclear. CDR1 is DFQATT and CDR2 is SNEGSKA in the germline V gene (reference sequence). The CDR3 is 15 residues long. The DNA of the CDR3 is TGCAGTGCTAGAGATGGCAGGCTCTCTGGAAACACCATATGTTTT. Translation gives CSARDGRLSGNTICF.

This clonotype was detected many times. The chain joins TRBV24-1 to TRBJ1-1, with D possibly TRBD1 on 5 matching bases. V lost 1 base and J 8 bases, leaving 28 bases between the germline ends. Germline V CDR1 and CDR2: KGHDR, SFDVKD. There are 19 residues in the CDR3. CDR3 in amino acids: CATSDFHSGIPPLIREAFF. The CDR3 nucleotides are TGTGCCACCAGTGATTTCCATTCAGGGATCCCCCCTCTTATTAGGGAAGCTTTCTTT.

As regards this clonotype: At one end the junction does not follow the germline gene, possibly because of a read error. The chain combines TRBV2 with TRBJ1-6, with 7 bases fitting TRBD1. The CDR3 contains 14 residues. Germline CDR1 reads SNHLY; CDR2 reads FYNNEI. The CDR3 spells CASGLPGQNSPLQF. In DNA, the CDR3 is TGTGCCAGCGGCTTACCGGGACAGAATTCACCCCTCCAATTT.